This T cell receptor beta chain comes out of a study of technical replicates of blood from a handful of donors. Generated by immunoSEQ multiplex PCR, the TCRdb table keeps only in-frame clones and is missing some. The data contain almost 70,000 clones, roughly nine tenths of them seen just once; the ten biggest clones take up 4.7%. The sample taken for sequencing was PBMCs. The origin of this receptor is a human donor in good health. Some clones in this sample may be carry-over from other donors' samples.

The chain's CDR3 is CAWSRTSGSVYEQYF. The CDR3 nucleotides read TGTGCCTGGAGTCGAACTAGCGGGAGCGTCTACGAGCAGTACTTC. This chain joins TRBV30 and TRBJ2-7, with 11 bases matching TRBD2. The germline gives CDR1 GTSNPN, CDR2 SVGIG (reference sequence). This CDR3 region has 15 residues. Unmatched junction bases numbered 6, after V lost 2 bases and J lost 3 bases.